The source of this T cell receptor (beta chain) is a study of T-cell reconstitution after alpha-beta-depleted transplantation in children. Molecular barcoding with unique molecular identifiers was used for the TCRbeta library. TCRdb re-called the PCR reads through MiXCR, storing one row per CDR3 protein. The table includes 500,000 to 650,000 distinct CDR3 sequences, roughly 13% detected once. The sample holds many counts of this clonotype. Germline loops: CDR1 MDHEN, CDR2 SYDVKM. Losses at the gene ends were 5 bases for V and 5 bases for J; bases not matched to a gene: 8. CDR3 size: 16 residues. The sequence derives from a male patient aged 10 to 17 who had a stem cell transplant for acute myeloid leukemia, so the T cells may come from the graft donor. The specimen was PBMCs, mostly from graft donor cells, collected 360 days after TCRalphabeta/CD19-depleted stem cell transplant. The chain joins TRBV28 to TRBJ2-1; 11 nucleotides line up with TRBD2. CDR3 nucleotides: TGTGCCAGCAGTCAAACACTAGCGGGAGTTAACAATGAGCAGTTCTTC. Amino acid sequence: CASSQTLAGVNNEQFF.